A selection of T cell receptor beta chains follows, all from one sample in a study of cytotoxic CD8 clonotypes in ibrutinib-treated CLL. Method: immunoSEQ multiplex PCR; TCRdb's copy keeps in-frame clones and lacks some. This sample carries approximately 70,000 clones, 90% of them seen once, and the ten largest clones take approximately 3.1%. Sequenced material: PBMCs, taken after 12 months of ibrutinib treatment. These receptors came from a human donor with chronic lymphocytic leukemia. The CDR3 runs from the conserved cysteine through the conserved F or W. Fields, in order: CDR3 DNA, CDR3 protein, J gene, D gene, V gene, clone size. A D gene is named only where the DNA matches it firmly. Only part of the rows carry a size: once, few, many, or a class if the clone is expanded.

CDR3nt: TGTGCCAGTAGTATTCTGGCAGGGGGCGCGAAGTATAATGGCTACACCTTC; CDR3aa: CASSILAGGAKYNGYTF; j_gene: TRBJ1-2; d_gene: TRBD1; v_gene: TRBV19; abundance: .
CDR3nt: TGTGCCAGCAGTGAACGGGGCGGGTTGGGCTACGAGCAGTACTTC; CDR3aa: CASSERGGLGYEQYF; j_gene: TRBJ2-7; d_gene: .; v_gene: TRBV6-1; abundance: .
CDR3nt: TGCGCCAGCAGCCAAGGTGAATATCCGGGAGGTAGCTACGAGCAGTACTTC; CDR3aa: CASSQGEYPGGSYEQYF; j_gene: TRBJ2-7; d_gene: TRBD2; v_gene: TRBV4-1; abundance: .
CDR3nt: TGTGCCAGCAGCCAAGTGGCAGCTAACCCCAAAAACATTCAGTACTTC; CDR3aa: CASSQVAANPKNIQYF; j_gene: TRBJ2-4; d_gene: .; v_gene: TRBV4-2; abundance: .
CDR3nt: TGCGCCAGCAGCCAAGTGGGTCAGCCCCAGCATTTT; CDR3aa: CASSQVGQPQHF; j_gene: TRBJ1-5; d_gene: .; v_gene: TRBV4-1; abundance: once
CDR3nt: TGTGCCAGCAGCCAAGGGACTAGCGGGAGACGGGGTGAGCAGTTCTTC; CDR3aa: CASSQGTSGRRGEQFF; j_gene: TRBJ2-1; d_gene: TRBD2; v_gene: TRBV5-4; abundance: .
CDR3nt: TGTGCCAGCAGCTTAATCTTTGTTGGACGCGGGAGGGGGAATGAGCAGTTCTTC; CDR3aa: CASSLIFVGRGRGNEQFF; j_gene: TRBJ2-1; d_gene: TRBD2; v_gene: TRBV7-3; abundance: .
CDR3nt: TGTGCCTGGAGTGTAAGTGGGCAAGAGACCCAGTACTTC; CDR3aa: CAWSVSGQETQYF; j_gene: TRBJ2-5; d_gene: .; v_gene: TRBV30; abundance: .
CDR3nt: TGTGCCAGCAGCAACGGACAGCCCCCACCGTATGGCTACACCTTC; CDR3aa: CASSNGQPPPYGYTF; j_gene: TRBJ1-2; d_gene: .; v_gene: TRBV7-2; abundance: once
CDR3nt: TGTGCCAGCAGCTACAGGGGCCGTTCACAGACCCAGTACTTC; CDR3aa: CASSYRGRSQTQYF; j_gene: TRBJ2-5; d_gene: TRBD1; v_gene: TRBV6-5; abundance: .
CDR3nt: TGTGCCAGCTCACTTCCGGGACAGGGTACCAACGAGCAGTACTTC; CDR3aa: CASSLPGQGTNEQYF; j_gene: TRBJ2-7; d_gene: TRBD1; v_gene: TRBV18; abundance: once
CDR3nt: TGTGCCAGCAGCTTATCCCTAATAGCGGGAGGGCGGGGAGATACGCAGTATTTT; CDR3aa: CASSLSLIAGGRGDTQYF; j_gene: TRBJ2-3; d_gene: TRBD2; v_gene: TRBV5-4; abundance: .
CDR3nt: TGTGCCAGCAGTTACCAGGGGAGCGGATATGGCTACACCTTC; CDR3aa: CASSYQGSGYGYTF; j_gene: TRBJ1-2; d_gene: .; v_gene: TRBV6-5; abundance: .
CDR3nt: TGTGCCAGCAGTGTCCGTAATTCTGAGACCCAGTACTTC; CDR3aa: CASSVRNSETQYF; j_gene: TRBJ2-5; d_gene: .; v_gene: TRBV27; abundance: .
CDR3nt: TGTGCCAGCAGTTACTCGTTAGGGGCAGGGACAGATACGCAGTATTTT; CDR3aa: CASSYSLGAGTDTQYF; j_gene: TRBJ2-3; d_gene: .; v_gene: TRBV6-5; abundance: .
CDR3nt: TGTGCCAGCAGCATACGAGGACTACTCCAAGAGACCCAGTACTTC; CDR3aa: CASSIRGLLQETQYF; j_gene: TRBJ2-5; d_gene: .; v_gene: TRBV11-2; abundance: once
CDR3nt: TGTGCCAGCAGCTTAGCGCCCGTCACAGGGTCTTATGGCTACACCTTC; CDR3aa: CASSLAPVTGSYGYTF; j_gene: TRBJ1-2; d_gene: .; v_gene: TRBV7-8; abundance: .
CDR3nt: TGCGCCAGCAGCCAAGATTTGTCTAGCGGGAACAGGGACTACGAGCAGTACTTC; CDR3aa: CASSQDLSSGNRDYEQYF; j_gene: TRBJ2-7; d_gene: TRBD2; v_gene: TRBV4-1; abundance: .
CDR3nt: TGTGCCAGCACCTCCGACCTGAATCAGCCCCAGCATTTT; CDR3aa: CASTSDLNQPQHF; j_gene: TRBJ1-5; d_gene: .; v_gene: TRBV7-9; abundance: few
CDR3nt: TGTGCCAGCAGTAATACGGGTGGGGTGGATACGCAGTATTTT; CDR3aa: CASSNTGGVDTQYF; j_gene: TRBJ2-3; d_gene: .; v_gene: TRBV6-6; abundance: .
CDR3nt: TGTGCCAGCAGCCGGGACAGGGGTGGGACCGGGGAGCTGTTTTTT; CDR3aa: CASSRDRGGTGELFF; j_gene: TRBJ2-2; d_gene: TRBD1; v_gene: TRBV5-6; abundance: .
CDR3nt: TGCGCCAGCAGCTCCGTCACCGGGACAGGAGGAAACACCATATATTTT; CDR3aa: CASSSVTGTGGNTIYF; j_gene: TRBJ1-3; d_gene: TRBD1; v_gene: TRBV5-1; abundance: .
CDR3nt: TGTGCCTGGAGTGTCCCCGTTGGGAGCTCTGGAAACACCATATATTTT; CDR3aa: CAWSVPVGSSGNTIYF; j_gene: TRBJ1-3; d_gene: .; v_gene: TRBV30; abundance: .
CDR3nt: TGTGCCAGCAGTGAAGCCGGGACAGGGGGTACTGAAGCTTTCTTT; CDR3aa: CASSEAGTGGTEAFF; j_gene: TRBJ1-1; d_gene: TRBD1; v_gene: TRBV6-1; abundance: .
CDR3nt: TGTGCCAGCAGCTCAGCAGACCCGACAGGGTATGAGACCCAGTACTTC; CDR3aa: CASSSADPTGYETQYF; j_gene: TRBJ2-5; d_gene: TRBD1; v_gene: TRBV11-3; abundance: .
CDR3nt: TGTGCCACCAGCAACCGACCCTACGAGCAGTACTTC; CDR3aa: CATSNRPYEQYF; j_gene: TRBJ2-7; d_gene: .; v_gene: TRBV15; abundance: .
CDR3nt: TGTGCCAGCGGGACGATAACTAACTATGGCTACACCTTC; CDR3aa: CASGTITNYGYTF; j_gene: TRBJ1-2; d_gene: .; v_gene: TRBV11-2; abundance: .